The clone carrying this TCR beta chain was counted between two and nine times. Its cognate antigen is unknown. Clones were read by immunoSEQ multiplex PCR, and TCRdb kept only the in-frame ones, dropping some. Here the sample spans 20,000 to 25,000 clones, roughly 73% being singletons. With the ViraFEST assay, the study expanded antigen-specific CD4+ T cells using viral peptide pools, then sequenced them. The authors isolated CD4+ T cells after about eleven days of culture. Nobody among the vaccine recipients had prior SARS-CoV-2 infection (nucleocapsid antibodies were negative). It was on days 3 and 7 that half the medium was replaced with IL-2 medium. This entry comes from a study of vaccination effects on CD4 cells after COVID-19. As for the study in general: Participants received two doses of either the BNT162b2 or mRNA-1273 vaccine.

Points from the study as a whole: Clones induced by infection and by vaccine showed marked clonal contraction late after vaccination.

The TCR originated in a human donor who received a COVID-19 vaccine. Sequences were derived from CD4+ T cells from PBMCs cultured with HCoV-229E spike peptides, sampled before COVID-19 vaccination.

The CDR3 nucleotides read TGTGCCAGCAGTGTCCGGACAGATACGCAGTATTTT. Its translation: CASSVRTDTQYF. The chain uses TRBV25-1 and TRBJ2-3; no reliable D call. The germline gives CDR1 MGHDK, CDR2 SYGVNS. Trimming pared 4 bases from V and 3 bases from J, leaving 5 bases between. The CDR3 has 12 residues.